This entry lists 3 T cell receptor beta chains sequenced from one sample in a study of CD8+ T cells in alopecia areata. Alopecia areata patients gave lesional scalp punch biopsies and peripheral blood samples. After isolation, RNA underwent reverse transcription to generate cDNA as the sequencing template. TCRdb's table, derived via immunoSEQ multiplex PCR, lists solely in-frame clones and lacks some. This sample has 9,500 to 15,000 clones, with around 60% found just once. The sample was skin. Receptors were obtained from a human donor with alopecia areata.

This clone was recorded a few times. The chain carries TRBV13 and TRBJ2-2; 10 positions agree with TRBD2. Losses at the gene ends were 2 bases for V and 1 base for J; bases not matched to a gene: 1. The germline V gene has CDR1 PRHDT and CDR2 FYEKMQ (reference sequence). The CDR3 has 16 amino acids. The CDR3 region is CASSLLAGENTGELFF. CDR3 bases: TGTGCCAGCAGCTTACTAGCGGGGGAGAACACCGGGGAGCTGTTTTTT.

The chain combines TRBV19 with TRBJ1-4, with D perhaps TRBD1 (5 bases). The CDR3 runs 16 residues. Germline assignment: CDR1 LNHDA and CDR2 SQIVND (reference sequence). V dropped 6 bases and J dropped 4 bases, with 18 bases sitting between them. In DNA, the CDR3 is TGTGCCAGTAGCCACCGCATGGGACGGATTAATGAAAAACTGTTTTTT. This sequence encodes CASSHRMGRINEKLFF.

The V call is TRBV7-9, the J call TRBJ2-7; TRBD1 is a possible D gene (6 bases). V was trimmed by 2 bases and J by 2 bases, leaving 16 bases between them. The CDR3 extends over 16 amino acids. Per germline, CDR1 SEHNR and CDR2 FQNEAQ (reference sequence). The CDR3 DNA follows: TGTGCCAGCAGCTTAAACGGCAGGGGCCAGACCTACGAGCAGTACTTC. This gives the protein CASSLNGRGQTYEQYF. The full variable domain, rest sourced from reference TRBV7-9 and TRBJ2-7, is DTGVSQNPRHKITKRGQNVTFRCDPISEHNRLYWYRQTLGQGPEFLTYFQNEAQLEKSRLLSDRFSAERPKGSFSTLEIQRTEQGDSAMYLCASSLNGRGQTYEQYFGPGTRLTVT.